The 31 T cell receptor beta chains below come from one sample, sequenced in a study of cytomegalovirus exposure and HLA in healthy donors. Measured with immunoSEQ multiplex PCR; TCRdb has only the in-frame clones, and not every one. The sample consists of 110,000 to 150,000 clones, 80% to 90% of them appearing once. Specimen: PBMCs. These receptors were obtained from a woman under 30 in good health and CMV-seropositive.

The J gene is TRBJ2-3, the V gene TRBV30; 8 nucleotides align to TRBD2. Germline trimming cut 3 bases from V and 5 bases from J; bases unmatched to any gene: 13. Germline V gene data show CDR1 as GTSNPN and CDR2 as SVGIG (reference sequence). The CDR3 has 16 residues. CDR3 protein: CAWRNLPGGARDTQYF. CDR3 DNA sequence: TGTGCCTGGAGGAACTTACCCGGGGGGGCCAGAGATACGCAGTATTTT.

The rearrangement links TRBV7-2 to TRBJ1-3, with D maybe TRBD1 (6 bases). CDR3 length equals 15 residues. V was clipped by 1 base and J by 2 bases, with 9 bases between them. Germline assignment: CDR1 SGHTA and CDR2 FQGNSA. The CDR3 loop is CASSLGGGPGNTIYF. CDR3 DNA: TGTGCCAGCAGCTTAGGAGGGGGTCCTGGAAACACCATATATTTT.

The gene calls are TRBV30 and TRBJ2-1, with 10 bases aligning to TRBD1. CDR3 length: 16 residues. Trimming cost V 0 bases and J 4 bases; bases outside gene matches: 6. Germline V gene sequence: CDR1 GTSNPN, CDR2 SVGIG (reference sequence). Here the CDR3 reads CAWSVPGQGRYNEQFF. The CDR3 DNA sequence: TGTGCCTGGAGTGTACCGGGACAGGGGAGGTACAATGAGCAGTTCTTC.

The J gene is TRBJ1-3, the V gene TRBV9; possible D gene TRBD1, 6 bases. The CDR3 is 16 amino acids. The germline V and J ends were trimmed by 4 bases and 3 bases, with 17 bases remaining between them. Germline assignment: CDR1 SGDLS and CDR2 YYNGEE. This CDR3 is CASSRYGGANGNTIYF. As DNA, the CDR3 is TGTGCCAGCAGCCGATACGGGGGGGCCAATGGAAACACCATATATTTT.

The chain is built from TRBV7-8 and TRBJ1-4; TRBD1 matches 7 bases. The germline V gene encodes CDR1 SGHVS and CDR2 FQNEAQ. This CDR3 spans 17 amino acids. J lost 0 bases, V lost 5 bases, and 9 bases had no gene match. Here the CDR3 DNA reads TGTGCCAGCAGCGAGGGGCCGACAGGGACAACTAATGAAAAACTGTTTTTT. Protein product: CASSEGPTGTTNEKLFF.

The rearrangement uses TRBV28 and TRBJ1-4; 7 bases match TRBD1. There are 15 residues in the CDR3. J was trimmed by 0 bases and V by 5 bases; bases with no gene match: 3. The germline gives CDR1 MDHEN, CDR2 SYDVKM. The CDR3 region is CASSTGTATNEKLFF. The CDR3 nucleotides are TGTGCCAGCAGTACAGGGACAGCAACTAATGAAAAACTGTTTTTT.

V gene TRBV12-5 combines with J gene TRBJ1-2; D is uncertain. Per germline, CDR1 LGHNT and CDR2 FRNRAP. Trimming shortened V by 2 bases and J by 3 bases, and 7 bases separated the two germline ends. The CDR3 length is 13 residues. In DNA form, the CDR3 reads TGTGCTAGTGGTTTGAAACTGGACTATGGCTACACCTTC. Translating gives CASGLKLDYGYTF.

The CDR3 DNA sequence: TGTGCCAGCAGTGATGGTTGGACAGGGTCAGACAGAGATACGCAGTATTTT. Its protein product is CASSDGWTGSDRDTQYF. The V gene is TRBV2, the J gene TRBJ2-3; 8 positions match TRBD1. The trim removed 3 bases at V and 5 bases at J, leaving 13 bases unmatched. Germline V CDR1 and CDR2: SNHLY, FYNNEI. The CDR3 spans 17 residues.

V is TRBV27 and J is TRBJ1-2, with 8 positions matching TRBD1. The CDR3 runs to 13 residues. Germline assignment: CDR1 MNHEY and CDR2 SMNVEV (reference sequence). V was clipped by 5 bases and J by 8 bases; unmatched bases: 7. The CDR3 protein is CASSQRQGTGYTF. CDR3 nucleotides: TGTGCCAGCAGTCAAAGACAGGGGACCGGCTACACCTTC.

The chain employs TRBV28 and TRBJ1-5, with TRBD1 matching 8 bases. Germline trimming cut 5 bases from V and 5 bases from J; bases unmatched to any gene: 5. The CDR3 covers 14 residues. Germline-derived CDR1 and CDR2 are MDHEN and SYDVKM. CDR3 sequence: CASSGRGRDQPQHF. CDR3 nucleotides: TGTGCCAGCAGTGGCAGGGGGCGCGATCAGCCCCAGCATTTT.

V and J are TRBV7-9 and TRBJ2-3; the match to TRBD2 covers 10 bases. The CDR3 is 17 residues long. The germline gives CDR1 SEHNR, CDR2 FQNEAQ (reference sequence). V dropped 5 bases and J dropped 2; count of bases not matched to a gene: 10. Here the CDR3 DNA reads TGTGCCAGCAGCATCCTCTCTAGCGGGGGATACACAGATACGCAGTATTTT. Protein product: CASSILSSGGYTDTQYF.

The chain recombines TRBV18 with TRBJ2-1; 13 bases align to TRBD2. The CDR3 covers 15 residues. The junction had 6 bases not matched to a gene; V was cut back by 4 bases and J by 9 bases. The germline V gene encodes CDR1 KGHSH and CDR2 LQKENI. The CDR3 is CASSRTSGGAFEQFF. DNA for the CDR3: TGTGCCAGCTCACGCACTAGCGGGGGGGCGTTTGAGCAGTTCTTC.

V and J are TRBV7-9 and TRBJ2-5; no firm D call. CDR3 length equals 16 residues. V was cut by 4 bases and J by 1 base, with 16 bases left in between. Per the germline V gene, CDR1 is SEHNR and CDR2 is FQNEAQ (reference sequence). In DNA, the CDR3 is TGTGCCAGCAGCTGGCATCCGGAGCAGCTCCAAGAGACCCAGTACTTC. This gives the protein CASSWHPEQLQETQYF.

The count of this clone is one. V and J are TRBV4-3 and TRBJ1-2; TRBD1 might be the D (6 bases). Germline CDR1 and CDR2: LGHNA and YSLEER. Trimming stripped 0 bases from V and 6 bases from J, with 11 bases between. The CDR3 extends over 14 amino acids. CDR3 in DNA: TGCGCCAGCAGCCAAGAACCCAGGGGTGATGGCTACACCTTC. Its protein product is CASSQEPRGDGYTF.

V gene TRBV6-5 combines with J gene TRBJ1-6; D gene ambiguous. The CDR3 totals 13 residues. V lost 6 bases to trimming and J lost 4 bases, with 7 bases between them. The germline gives CDR1 MNHEY, CDR2 SVGAGI. The CDR3 bases are TGTGCCAGCAGAGGCGGGTATAATTCACCCCTCCACTTT. Protein product: CASRGGYNSPLHF.

The rearrangement links TRBV5-4 to TRBJ2-1; TRBD2 agrees at 11 bases. The germline V gene has CDR1 SGHNT and CDR2 YYREEE (reference sequence). The CDR3 has 19 residues. The J segment lost 1 base and the V segment lost 4 bases, leaving 13 bases of the junction unmatched. The CDR3 region is CASSPDLSGGAASYNEQFF. In nucleotides, the CDR3 is TGTGCCAGCAGCCCGGACCTTAGCGGGGGGGCAGCTTCCTACAATGAGCAGTTCTTC.

The chain is built from TRBV27 and TRBJ2-7, with 7 bases matching TRBD2. This CDR3 has 14 residues. Germline loops: CDR1 MNHEY, CDR2 SMNVEV (reference sequence). With V trimmed by 5 bases and J by 2 bases, 6 bases remained unmatched. The CDR3 nucleotides are TGTGCCAGCAGTGCGGCGGGGGAAACCTACGAGCAGTACTTC. Translating gives CASSAAGETYEQYF.

The J gene is TRBJ2-7, the V gene TRBV28, with D maybe TRBD2 (5 bases). Germline CDR1 MDHEN, CDR2 SYDVKM. Trimming took 9 bases from V and 1 from J, leaving 16 bases between them. The CDR3 runs 14 residues. The DNA for the CDR3 is TGTGCCAGTGGGAGCTACCCGAGGTCCTACGAGCAGTACTTC. Residues: CASGSYPRSYEQYF.

The genes are TRBV10-3 and TRBJ1-4, with 10 positions matching TRBD1. CDR1 is ENHRY, CDR2 SYGVKD, per germline. The CDR3 contains 16 residues. The trim removed 6 bases at V and 3 bases at J, leaving 7 bases unmatched. The CDR3: CAISRDRGGPNEKLFF. In DNA form, the CDR3 reads TGTGCCATCAGCCGGGACAGGGGAGGGCCTAATGAAAAACTGTTTTTT.

To note about this clone: An end of the junction differs from the germline gene, which may be a read error. The V call is TRBV5-4, the J call TRBJ1-4; 9 nucleotides match TRBD1. This CDR3 spans 14 amino acids. From germline, CDR1 is SGHNT and CDR2 YYREEE (reference sequence). CDR3 nucleotides: TGTGCCAGCAGCCTCCGGGACAGGGCGGGGGACGCCGCTTTT. Translating it yields CASSLRDRAGDAAF.

This clone has only one observation. CDR3 sequence (DNA): TGCGCCAGCAGCCAAGAGGCGACCGCCGGGACAGGGATCCACGATGAGCAGTTCTTC. This gives the protein CASSQEATAGTGIHDEQFF. The chain combines TRBV4-1 with TRBJ2-1, with TRBD1 matching over 9 bases. Germline trimming cut 0 bases from V and 8 bases from J; bases unmatched to any gene: 17. Germline loops: CDR1 MGHRA, CDR2 YSYEKL. The CDR3 runs to 19 residues.

This clone was observed once. The chain combines TRBV7-2 with TRBJ2-1; 10 positions agree with TRBD2. Germline trimming cut 2 bases from V and 5 bases from J; bases unmatched to any gene: 0. The germline V gene encodes CDR1 SGHTA and CDR2 FQGNSA. The CDR3 is 14 residues long. CDR3: CASSLTSGDNEQFF. CDR3 coding DNA: TGTGCCAGCAGCTTAACTAGCGGGGACAATGAGCAGTTCTTC.

V and J are TRBV11-2 and TRBJ2-3; the D gene is possibly TRBD1 (5 bases). The germline V and J ends were trimmed by 4 bases and 0 bases, with 14 bases remaining between them. The length of the CDR3 is 16 residues. CDR1 is SGHAT, CDR2 FQNNGV, per germline. The CDR3 here is CASSYIPRTSTDTQYF. For the CDR3, the DNA is TGTGCCAGCAGCTATATTCCTAGGACAAGCACAGATACGCAGTATTTT. The full variable domain, completed using reference TRBV11-2 and TRBJ2-3, is EAGVAQSPRYKIIEKRQSVAFWCNPISGHATLYWYQQILGQGPKLLIQFQNNGVVDDSQLPKDRFSAERLKGVDSTLKIQPAKLEDSAVYLCASSYIPRTSTDTQYFGPGTRLTVL.

The chain uses TRBV7-3 and TRBJ1-4, with D possibly matching TRBD1 (6 bases). The CDR3 is made up of 14 amino acids. V shed 3 bases and J shed 10 bases, with 15 bases lying between them. The germline gives CDR1 SGHTA, CDR2 FQGTGA. DNA for the CDR3: TGTGCCAGCAGCTTTACAGGGAATATGCTAAAACTGTTTTTT. Protein sequence: CASSFTGNMLKLFF.

The genes are TRBV28 and TRBJ1-1; the D gene is possibly TRBD1 (6 bases). The CDR3 is 13 residues long. Germline V gene sequence: CDR1 MDHEN, CDR2 SYDVKM. The germline V and J ends were trimmed by 5 bases and 4 bases, with 11 bases remaining between them. The chain's CDR3 is CASSPTGSTEAFF. Here the CDR3 DNA reads TGTGCCAGCAGTCCAACAGGGAGCACTGAAGCTTTCTTT.

The chain is built from TRBV7-5 and TRBJ2-7; the table's D call TRBD2 went unverified against the DNA. TRBV7-5 is a recognized pseudogene. The CDR3 has 14 residues. CDR3 loop: CARSLVPGGYEQYF. The CDR3 nucleotides read TGTGCCAGAAGCTTAGTTCCTGGGGGGTACGAGCAGTACTTC.

The gene calls are TRBV5-1 and TRBJ1-1; D not certain. Germline assignment: CDR1 SGHRS and CDR2 YFSETQ. The CDR3 covers 15 residues. V was cut by 0 bases and J by 4 bases, with 13 bases left in between. The CDR3 here is CASSLAAALTTEAFF. The CDR3 DNA sequence: TGCGCCAGCAGCTTGGCTGCGGCCTTAACCACTGAAGCTTTCTTT. The full variable domain, completed using reference TRBV5-1 and TRBJ1-1, is KAGVTQTPRYLIKTRGQQVTLSCSPISGHRSVSWYQQTPGQGLQFLFEYFSETQRNKGNFPGRFSGRQFSNSRSEMNVSTLELGDSALYLCASSLAAALTTEAFFGQGTRLTVV.

The chain combines TRBV5-4 with TRBJ2-7; 8 bases map to TRBD1. The CDR3 sequence is 15 residues long. V gave up 3 bases and J gave up 2 bases; unmatched junction bases: 7. CDR1 and CDR2 from the germline V gene are SGHNT and YYREEE (reference sequence). The CDR3 region is CASSWGRQGTYEQYF. The CDR3 DNA reads TGTGCCAGCAGCTGGGGCAGACAGGGGACCTACGAGCAGTACTTC.

The table lists this clone with a few counts. This chain connects TRBV9 to TRBJ1-2; D gene unclear. Germline loops: CDR1 SGDLS, CDR2 YYNGEE. The CDR3 is 15 residues long. V shed 4 bases and J shed 6 bases, with 19 bases lying between them. CDR3 coding DNA: TGTGCCAGCAGCCTTAACTTGGACTTGGACGATGGCTACACCTTC. Amino acids: CASSLNLDLDDGYTF.

This chain links TRBV28 with TRBJ1-1; weak D call: TRBD1 (6 bases). This CDR3 has 15 amino acids. V was clipped by 7 bases and J by 1 base, with 16 bases between them. Germline assignment: CDR1 MDHEN and CDR2 SYDVKM. The CDR3 spells CASKPGGGANTEAFF. The DNA of the CDR3 is TGTGCCAGCAAACCCGGAGGGGGGGCGAACACTGAAGCTTTCTTT.

V gene TRBV28 combines with J gene TRBJ2-1; 14 bases fit TRBD2. This CDR3 has 19 residues. Germline lookup yields CDR1 MDHEN and CDR2 SYDVKM. The V and J ends lost 3 bases and 4 bases, in that order; junction bases with no gene match: 11. CDR3 region: CASSFPPGLAGGSYNEQFF. CDR3 sequence (DNA): TGTGCCAGCAGTTTCCCCCCAGGACTAGCGGGGGGAAGTTACAATGAGCAGTTCTTC.